The sequence of this T cell receptor (beta chain) was determined in a study of identical twins. The study's findings and limits: Out-of-frame alpha sequences shared between twins exhibited an excess of low generation probability. The degree of excess twin sharing was weaker in beta out-of-frame sequences. Among monozygotic twins, out-of-frame TCR alpha sharing exceeded what models predicted.

CDR3 length: 13 residues. V dropped 6 bases and J dropped 2; count of bases not matched to a gene: 0. Germline-derived CDR1 and CDR2 are SGHRS and YFSETQ. TCRdb called the 5' RACE reads again in MiXCR, with one record for every CDR3 protein. The table shows roughly 260,000 distinct CDR3 sequences, with around 15% occurring only once. Comments on this clonotype: As yet, its antigen is unknown.

The sequenced material came from memory (CD45RO+) T cells sorted from blood. This TCR was sampled from a woman aged 18 to 35 in good health. The V and J genes are TRBV5-1 and TRBJ2-5; 11 bases are a match to TRBD2. CDR3: CASTSGGQETQYF. The DNA for the CDR3 is TGCGCCAGCACTAGCGGGGGGCAAGAGACCCAGTACTTC.